What follows describes a single T cell receptor beta chain. Libraries were prepared by immunoSEQ multiplex PCR; TCRdb keeps only in-frame clonotypes and omits some of them. The sample contains a few million clones, 85% to 95% of which appear only once. These data originate in a study of shared clonotypes between healthy human individuals. The CDR3 loop spans 17 amino acids. Germline V gene lookup returns CDR1 SGHAT and CDR2 FQNNGV. Trimming left V 6 bases short and J 3 bases short, with 23 bases between. Sequencing was performed on naive CD4+ T cells sorted from blood. Subset in this sample: CD45RA+ positively selected. The V gene is TRBV11-2, the J gene TRBJ1-2, with D unresolved. The receptor was derived from a man aged 18 to 30 in good health. The DNA of the CDR3 is TGTGCCAGCAGTCCTGGGGTTCTAGGGAAGGTTTACTATGGCTACACCTTC. This encodes CASSPGVLGKVYYGYTF. Looking up the rest from reference TRBV11-2 and TRBJ1-2 gives the full variable domain: EAGVAQSPRYKIIEKRQSVAFWCNPISGHATLYWYQQILGQGPKLLIQFQNNGVVDDSQLPKDRFSAERLKGVDSTLKIQPAKLEDSAVYLCASSPGVLGKVYYGYTFGSGTRLTVV.